Sequencing of this TCR beta chain was carried out in a study of shared clonotypes between healthy human individuals. Study-level background: Each donor contributed plates that comprised three CD4 naive, three CD4 memory, two CD8 naive and one CD8 memory.

Sequencing used immunoSEQ multiplex PCR; TCRdb keeps in-frame clones, though not all of them. The sample holds 2 million to 2.5 million clones, roughly 95% seen once. The CDR3 sequence is 13 residues long. Germline V CDR1 and CDR2: LNHDA, SQIVND (reference sequence). The V and J ends lost 5 bases and 3 bases, in that order; junction bases with no gene match: 4. Whole-study findings and limits: Clonotypes shared by all four donors outscored non-shared clonotypes in generation probability.

Concerning this clone itself: Its antigen is not identified. This same CDR3 is encoded by further DNA sequences in the sample.

The sequenced sample was naive CD4+ T cells sorted from blood. Subset specified: CD45RA+ positively selected. The V gene is TRBV19, the J gene TRBJ2-7, with 7 bases aligning to TRBD1. The TCR was taken from a young man in good health. The CDR3 DNA follows: TGTGCCAGTAGTCTCCGGACAGGCTACGAGCAGTACTTC. The encoded protein is CASSLRTGYEQYF.